The sequence of this TCR beta chain was determined in a study of cytomegalovirus exposure and HLA in healthy donors. General study results and limits: Three chains tied to CMV proved CMV antigen-specific in vitro. In a later analysis, several top co-occurrence clusters appeared linked to parvovirus B19, influenza, CMV and Epstein-Barr virus. Within a later analysis, the majority of CMV-associated TCR beta chains appeared HLA-restricted.

Germline V gene lookup returns CDR1 LNHDA and CDR2 SQIVND (reference sequence). Trimming removed 2 bases at V and 2 bases at J, with 12 bases between. The CDR3 contains 15 residues. This PCR relied on a set of 60 Vbeta primers and 13 Jbeta primers. The method was immunoSEQ multiplex PCR; TCRdb's version includes in-frame clones alone and lacks a portion of them. In the table there are around 200,000 clones, 60% to 80% of which are singletons. All the people who gave samples were healthy bone marrow donors. About this clone: As yet, its antigen is unknown.

The chain carries TRBV19 and TRBJ2-5, with D tentatively TRBD1 (5 bases). The sequence was obtained from a man aged 18 to 30 in good health and CMV-seronegative. The specimen was PBMCs. The CDR3 sequence is CASSISRATQETQYF. As DNA, the CDR3 is TGTGCCAGTAGTATATCCAGGGCGACTCAAGAGACCCAGTACTTC.